This TCR beta chain is from a study of cytomegalovirus exposure and HLA in healthy donors. Study outcomes and limitations: Later on, analysis showed that most CMV-associated TCR beta chains appeared to be HLA-restricted. Earlier analysis looked at TCR beta V segments, and most were productive about 87% or about 30% of the time.

As to this clone: Antigen unknown.

Donors were nominally healthy when sampled, though unrecorded immune exposures were likely. The CDR3 loop spans 13 amino acids. V was clipped by 6 bases and J by 3 bases; unmatched bases: 4. Germline CDR1 is MNHNS and CDR2 is SASEGT. PCR employed 60 Vbeta and 13 Jbeta primers. Generated by immunoSEQ multiplex PCR, the TCRdb table keeps only in-frame clones and is missing some. The repertoire consists of around 150,000 clones, with approximately 80% occurring once and the leading ten covering roughly 2.4%. The sequencing input was PBMCs. The sequence was obtained from a middle-aged man in good health and CMV-seronegative. The V gene is TRBV6-1, the J gene TRBJ2-7, with 8 bases that match TRBD1. This chain's CDR3 is CASRPGQDYEQYF. Here the CDR3 DNA reads TGTGCCAGCAGACCGGGACAGGACTACGAGCAGTACTTC.